This T cell receptor (beta chain) was recorded in a study of CD8 T cells in ankylosing spondylitis. Turning to this clonotype: The target antigen is unknown.

Points from the study as a whole: Characteristic, it appeared, of ankylosing spondylitis blood was a TCR beta motif of eight highly homologous variants. Reports say disease-linked clones showed up significantly more in matched ankylosing spondylitis synovial fluid.

The CDR3 loop spans 11 amino acids. V was pared by 5 bases and J by 7 bases, with 9 bases between. MiXCR, run by TCRdb on the 5' RACE reads, gives a single entry per CDR3 protein. Counted here are approximately 220,000 distinct CDR3 sequences, roughly 24% occurring once; the ten biggest clones make up 6.6%. The receptor was isolated from a male donor with ankylosing spondylitis or in good health (not recorded which). Sequencing was carried out using blood, either unsorted or a sorted T cell fraction (not recorded which). The chain recombines TRBV12-3 or TRBV12-4 with TRBJ2-7, with no clear D. The chain's CDR3 is CASSELREQYF. CDR3 in DNA: TGTGCCAGCAGTGAATTAAGGGAGCAGTACTTC.